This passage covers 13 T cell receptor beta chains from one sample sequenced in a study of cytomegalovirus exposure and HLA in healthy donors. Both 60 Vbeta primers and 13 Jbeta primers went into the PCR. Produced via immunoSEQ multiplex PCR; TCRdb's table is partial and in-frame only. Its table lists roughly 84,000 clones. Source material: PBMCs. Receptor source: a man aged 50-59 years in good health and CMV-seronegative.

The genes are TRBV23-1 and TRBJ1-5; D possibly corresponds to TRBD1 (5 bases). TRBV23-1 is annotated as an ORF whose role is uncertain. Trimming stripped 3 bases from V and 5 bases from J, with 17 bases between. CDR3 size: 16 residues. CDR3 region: CASSHPDGGGDQPQHF. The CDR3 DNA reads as TGCGCCAGCAGTCACCCCGATGGGGGAGGGGATCAGCCCCAGCATTTT.

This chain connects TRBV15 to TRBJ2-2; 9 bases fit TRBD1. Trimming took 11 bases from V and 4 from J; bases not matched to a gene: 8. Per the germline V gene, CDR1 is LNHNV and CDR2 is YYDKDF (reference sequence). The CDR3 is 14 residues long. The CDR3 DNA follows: TGTGCCTCCCACATGGACAGGGGCACCGGGGAGCTGTTTTTT. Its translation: CASHMDRGTGELFF.

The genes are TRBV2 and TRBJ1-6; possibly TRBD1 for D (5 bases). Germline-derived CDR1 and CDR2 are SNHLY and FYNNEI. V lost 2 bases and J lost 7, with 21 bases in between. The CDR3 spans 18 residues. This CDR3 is CASSEYGFWGEGNSPLHF. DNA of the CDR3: TGTGCCAGCAGTGAATATGGGTTCTGGGGGGAGGGCAATTCACCCCTCCACTTT.

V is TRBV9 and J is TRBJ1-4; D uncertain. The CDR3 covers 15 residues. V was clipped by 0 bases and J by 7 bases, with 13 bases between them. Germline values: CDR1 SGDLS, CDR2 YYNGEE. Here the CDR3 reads CASSVVDSYGEKLFF. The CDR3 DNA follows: TGTGCCAGCAGCGTAGTCGACTCGTACGGTGAAAAACTGTTTTTT. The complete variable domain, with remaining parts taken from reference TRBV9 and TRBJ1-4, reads DSGVTQTPKHLITATGQRVTLRCSPRSGDLSVYWYQQSLDQGLQFLIQYYNGEERAKGNILERFSAQQFPDLHSELNLSSLELGDSALYFCASSVVDSYGEKLFFGSGTQLSVL.

CDR3 coding DNA: TGTGCCAGCAGCTTATTGGTCACGAGCTCCTACGAGCAGTACTTC. Translation gives CASSLLVTSSYEQYF. This chain connects TRBV7-9 to TRBJ2-7; D remains unclear. Trimming cost V 2 bases and J 0 bases, with 11 bases left between them. There are 15 residues in the CDR3. CDR1 and CDR2 (germline): SEHNR, FQNEAQ (reference sequence).

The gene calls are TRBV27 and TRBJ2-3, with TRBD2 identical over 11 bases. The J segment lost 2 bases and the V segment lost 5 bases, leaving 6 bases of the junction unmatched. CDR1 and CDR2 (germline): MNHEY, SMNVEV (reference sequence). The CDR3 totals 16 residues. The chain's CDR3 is CASSPLLAGATDTQYF. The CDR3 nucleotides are TGTGCCAGCAGTCCCTTACTAGCGGGGGCCACAGATACGCAGTATTTT.

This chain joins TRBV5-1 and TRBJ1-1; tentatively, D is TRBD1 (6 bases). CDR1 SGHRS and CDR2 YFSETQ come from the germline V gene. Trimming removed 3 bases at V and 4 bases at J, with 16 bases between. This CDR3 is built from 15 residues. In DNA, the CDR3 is TGCGCCAGCAGCTCAAATACAGGGAGGGGCACTGAAGCTTTCTTT. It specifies CASSSNTGRGTEAFF.

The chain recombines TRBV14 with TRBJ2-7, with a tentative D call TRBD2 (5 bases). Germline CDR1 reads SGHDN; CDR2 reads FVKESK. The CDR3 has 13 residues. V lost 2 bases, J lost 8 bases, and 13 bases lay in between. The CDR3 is CASSQPDGDKQYF. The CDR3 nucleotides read TGTGCCAGCAGCCAACCCGACGGGGATAAGCAGTACTTC.

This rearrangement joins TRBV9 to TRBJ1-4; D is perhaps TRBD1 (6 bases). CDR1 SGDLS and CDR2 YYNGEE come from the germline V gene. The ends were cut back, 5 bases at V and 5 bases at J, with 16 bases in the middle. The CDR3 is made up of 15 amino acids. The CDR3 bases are TGTGCCAGCAGACCAGGGGCTGGGGGAAATGAAAAACTGTTTTTT. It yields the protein CASRPGAGGNEKLFF.

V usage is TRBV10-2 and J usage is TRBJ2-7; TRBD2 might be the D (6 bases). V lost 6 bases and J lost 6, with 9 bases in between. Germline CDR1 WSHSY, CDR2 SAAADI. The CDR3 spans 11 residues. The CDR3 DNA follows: TGCGCCAGCAGGACGGGGGTCGAGCAGTACTTC. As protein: CASRTGVEQYF.

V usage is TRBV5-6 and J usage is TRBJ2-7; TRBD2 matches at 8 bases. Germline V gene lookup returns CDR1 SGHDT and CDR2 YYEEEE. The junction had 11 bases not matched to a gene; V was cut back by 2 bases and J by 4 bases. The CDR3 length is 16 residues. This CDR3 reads CASSFRVSPGGYEQYF. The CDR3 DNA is TGTGCCAGCAGCTTCCGAGTGTCCCCGGGGGGGTACGAGCAGTACTTC.

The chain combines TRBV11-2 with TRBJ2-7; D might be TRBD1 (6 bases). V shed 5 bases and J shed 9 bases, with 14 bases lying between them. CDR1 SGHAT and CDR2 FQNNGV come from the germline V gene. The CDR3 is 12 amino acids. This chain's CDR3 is CASSPQGFGQYF. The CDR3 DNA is TGTGCCAGCAGCCCACAGGGTTTCGGGCAGTACTTC.

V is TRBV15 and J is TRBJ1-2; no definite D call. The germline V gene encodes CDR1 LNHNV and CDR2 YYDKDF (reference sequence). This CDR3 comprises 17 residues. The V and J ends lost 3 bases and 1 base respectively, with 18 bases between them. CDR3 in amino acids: CATSSASRRAFNYGYTF. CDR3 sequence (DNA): TGTGCCACCAGCAGCGCCTCGAGGCGCGCCTTTAACTATGGCTACACCTTC.